The subject of this entry is one TCR beta chain. The CDR3 is 20 amino acids. The data were taken from a study of blood T cell repertoires in COVID-19. At the level of the study: Both acute and convalescent COVID-19 samples were obtained from the United States, Italy and Spain.

Participants, about 18 to 89 years old, spanned more than 20 US areas. Cohort assignment relied on participant-reported clinical history. As processed by the authors: Counts of nucleated cells, estimated from reference gene primer amplification, were obtained. Measured with immunoSEQ multiplex PCR; TCRdb has only the in-frame clones, and not every one. V and J calls and clone size are copied from that table; D and trimming were computed from the DNA. This sample has around 160,000 clones; 65% to 85% occur once, and the top ten carry about 5.8%. This chain links TRBV21-1 with TRBJ1-5; the table's D gene call, TRBD1, was not cross checked with the DNA. TRBV21-1 is termed a pseudogene. The clonotype originates from a woman between 45 and 65 years old who had been exposed to COVID-19. The sequencing input was PBMCs or T cells enriched from blood (not recorded which). Here the CDR3 DNA reads TGTGCCAGCAGCAAAACCGGGACAGGGGGCTCCAAGGTTGTCAATCAGCCCCAGCATTTT. Its translation: CASSKTGTGGSKVVNQPQHF.